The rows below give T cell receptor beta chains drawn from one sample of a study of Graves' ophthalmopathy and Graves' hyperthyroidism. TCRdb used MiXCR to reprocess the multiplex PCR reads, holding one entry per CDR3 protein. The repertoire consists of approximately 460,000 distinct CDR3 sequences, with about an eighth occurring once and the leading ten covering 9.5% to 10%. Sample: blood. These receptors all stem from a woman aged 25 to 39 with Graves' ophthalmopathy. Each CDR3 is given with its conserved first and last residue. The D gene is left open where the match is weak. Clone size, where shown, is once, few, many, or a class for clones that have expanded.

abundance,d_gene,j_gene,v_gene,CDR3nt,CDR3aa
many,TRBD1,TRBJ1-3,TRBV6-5,TGTGCCAGCAGAGGGACAGTCTCTGGAAACACCATATATTTT,CASRGTVSGNTIYF
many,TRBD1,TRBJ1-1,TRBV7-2,TGTGCCAGCAGCTTACTGACAGGGGAGACTGAAGCTTTCTTT,CASSLLTGETEAFF
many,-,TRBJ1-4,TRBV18,TGTGCCAGCTCACTCGGGACACGAGGGGAAAAACTGTTTTTT,CASSLGTRGEKLFF
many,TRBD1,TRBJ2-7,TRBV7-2,TGTGCCAGCAGCAACAACAGGGGTTACGAGCAGTACTTC,CASSNNRGYEQYF
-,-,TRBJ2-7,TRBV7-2,TGTGCCAGCAGCTTAGGACAGATCGAGCAGTACTTC,CASSLGQIEQYF
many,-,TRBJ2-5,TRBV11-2,TGTGCCAGCAGCTCTCAGGACAGCATCCAAGAGACCCAGTACTTC,CASSSQDSIQETQYF
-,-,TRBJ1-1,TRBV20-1,TGCAGTGCTAGAGGGGACAACATGAACACTGAAGCTTTCTTT,CSARGDNMNTEAFF
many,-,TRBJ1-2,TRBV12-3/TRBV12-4,TGTGCCAGCAGTGGGAAACAGATCGAAAACTATGGCTACACCTTC,CASSGKQIENYGYTF
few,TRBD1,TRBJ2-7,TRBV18,TGTGCCAGCTCACCAGAGTACAGGGGAACCTACGAGCAGTACTTC,CASSPEYRGTYEQYF
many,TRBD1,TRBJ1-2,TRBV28,TGTGCCAGCAGTCCCCCGACAGGGGCACCTAACTATGGCTACACCTTC,CASSPPTGAPNYGYTF
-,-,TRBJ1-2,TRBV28,TGTGCCAGCAGTTTACTGTTCCCCCCAGGGAGCGGCTATGGCTACACCTTC,CASSLLFPPGSGYGYTF
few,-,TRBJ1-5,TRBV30,TGTGCCTGCGGAAGGGAAAGCAATCAGCCCCAGCATTTT,CACGRESNQPQHF
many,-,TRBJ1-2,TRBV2,TGTGCCAGCAGTGAAGGGGCAGGGGATGGCTACACCTTC,CASSEGAGDGYTF
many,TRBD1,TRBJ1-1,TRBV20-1,TGCAGTGCCTGGGGGACAGGGGGGCGGAACACTGAAGCTTTCTTT,CSAWGTGGRNTEAFF
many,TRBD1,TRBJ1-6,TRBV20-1,TGCAGTGCACAGGGGGGACAGAGTTATTCACCCCTCCACTTT,CSAQGGQSYSPLHF
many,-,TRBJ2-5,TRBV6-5,TGTGCCAGCAGGGTGCGACACGGACAAGAGACCCAGTACTTC,CASRVRHGQETQYF
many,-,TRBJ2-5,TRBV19,TGTGCCAGCTCTCAGGGCCCTGGGGAGACCCAGTACTTC,CASSQGPGETQYF
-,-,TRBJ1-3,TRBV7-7,TGTGCTATCAGCTCAAGTGGAAGCTCTGGAAACACCATATATTTT,CAISSSGSSGNTIYF
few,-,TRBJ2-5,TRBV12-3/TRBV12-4,TGTGCCAGCAGTCCGGATGAGACCCAGTACTTC,CASSPDETQYF
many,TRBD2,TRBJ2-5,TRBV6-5,TGTGCCAGCAGTTACCCCGGGGGGGGAGAAGAGACCCAGTACTTC,CASSYPGGGEETQYF
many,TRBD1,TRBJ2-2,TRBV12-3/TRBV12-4,TGTGCCAGCAGTCCATTCCGGGACAGGGGAATTGCCGGGGAGCTGTTTTTT,CASSPFRDRGIAGELFF
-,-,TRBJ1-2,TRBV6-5,TGTGCCAGCAGTTACTCGAGAACAACTTATGGCTACACCTTC,CASSYSRTTYGYTF
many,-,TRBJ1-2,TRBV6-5,TGTGCCAGCAGTTACTCGAGGGCGGGCTATGGCTACACCTTC,CASSYSRAGYGYTF
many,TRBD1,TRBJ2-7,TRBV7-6,TGTGCCAGCAGCTCCAGGACAGGGGGGTTCGAGCAGTACTTC,CASSSRTGGFEQYF
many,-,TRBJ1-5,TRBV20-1,TGCAGTGCTAGGACGGCGCAATCCCCGCCCCAGCATTTT,CSARTAQSPPQHF
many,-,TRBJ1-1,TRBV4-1,TGCGCCAGCAGCCAAGGGGGGGAGAACACTGAAGCTTTCTTT,CASSQGGENTEAFF
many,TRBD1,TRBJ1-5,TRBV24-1,TGTGCCACCAGTGATCGGACAGGGGTTAATCAGCCCCAGCATTTT,CATSDRTGVNQPQHF
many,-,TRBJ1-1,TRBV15,TGTGCCACCAGCAGAGATCGAGGAGGAACTGAAGCTTTCTTT,CATSRDRGGTEAFF
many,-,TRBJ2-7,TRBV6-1,TGTGCCAGCAGACCCACAAGAGCCTACGAGCAGTACTTC,CASRPTRAYEQYF
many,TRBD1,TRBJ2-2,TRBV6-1,TGTGCCAGCAGTGTTCCGGACAGGGTATCCGGGGAGCTGTTTTTT,CASSVPDRVSGELFF
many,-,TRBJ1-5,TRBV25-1,TGTGCCAGCAGGAGAGGAGATCAGCCCCAGCATTTT,CASRRGDQPQHF
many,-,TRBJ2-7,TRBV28,TGTGCCAGCAGTCGCCGAGGATACGAGCAGTACTTC,CASSRRGYEQYF
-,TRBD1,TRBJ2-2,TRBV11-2,TGTGCCAGCAGATTGACAGGGGACACCGGGGAGCTGTTTTTT,CASRLTGDTGELFF
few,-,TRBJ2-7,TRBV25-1,TGTGCCAGCAGTGAGAGGCTTGGCTACGAGCAGTACTTC,CASSERLGYEQYF
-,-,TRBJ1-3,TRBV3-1,TGTGCCAGCAGCCAAGGGCCGGAAACTGGAAACGCCATATATTTT,CASSQGPETGNAIYF
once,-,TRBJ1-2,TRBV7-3,TGTGCCAGCAGCTTAGAGCTCGCCGGACTTGACTATGGCTACACCTTC,CASSLELAGLDYGYTF
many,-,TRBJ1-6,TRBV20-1,TGCAGTGCCCCCTGGGGCAGGGAATCACCCCTCCACTTT,CSAPWGRESPLHF
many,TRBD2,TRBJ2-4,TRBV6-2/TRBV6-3,TGTGCCAGCAGTTCCATAGCGGGGGTAGCCAAAAACATTCAGTACTTC,CASSSIAGVAKNIQYF
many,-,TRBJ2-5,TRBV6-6,TGTGCCAGCGAACTCTGGGGGGGGCGCCGGGAGACCCAGTACTTC,CASELWGGRRETQYF
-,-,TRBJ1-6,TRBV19,TGTGCCAGTAGTATCGAGGGGAATTCACCCCTCCACTTT,CASSIEGNSPLHF
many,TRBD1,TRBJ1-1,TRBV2,TGTGCCAGCAGTGAACGACAGGGGGGACGATGGGCTTTCTTT,CASSERQGGRWAFF
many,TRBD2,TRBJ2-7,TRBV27,TGTGCCAGCAGTTATTCGACTAGCGGTACCTACGAGCAGTACTTC,CASSYSTSGTYEQYF
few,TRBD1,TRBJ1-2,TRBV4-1,TGCGCCAGCAGCCAAGCCGGGACAGATGGCTACACCTTC,CASSQAGTDGYTF
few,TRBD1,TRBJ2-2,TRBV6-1,TGTGCCACACAGGGGTTATACACCGGGGAGCTGTTTTTT,CATQGLYTGELFF
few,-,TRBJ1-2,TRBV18,TGTGCCAGCTCACCAAGTAATGGAGTGACTTCTAACTATGGCTACACCTTC,CASSPSNGVTSNYGYTF
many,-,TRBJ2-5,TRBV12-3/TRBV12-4,TGTGCCAGCAGTCCCTGGGACTTGGTAGACCCTTCGACCCAGTACTTC,CASSPWDLVDPSTQYF
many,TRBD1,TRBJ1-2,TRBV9,TGTGCCAGCAGCGTAGGACAGGGCGATTACTATGGCTACACCTTC,CASSVGQGDYYGYTF
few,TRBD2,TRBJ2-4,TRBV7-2,TGTGCCAGCAGCTTAAGTGGGACTAGGATGAACATTCAGTACTTC,CASSLSGTRMNIQYF
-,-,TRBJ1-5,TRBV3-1,TGTGCCAGCAGCCAAGATTCGCAGGGTTTTCAGCCCCAGCATTTT,CASSQDSQGFQPQHF
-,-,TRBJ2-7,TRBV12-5,TGTGCTAGTGGTTTGGGAAGGCACGACGAGCAGTACTTC,CASGLGRHDEQYF
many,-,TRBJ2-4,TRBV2,TGTGCCAGCAGTGAGGAGGACCGCGCTGTTCAGTACTTC,CASSEEDRAVQYF
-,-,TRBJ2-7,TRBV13,TGTGCCAGCAGCTCGAACGTTGGAAACTCCCACGAGCAGTACTTC,CASSSNVGNSHEQYF
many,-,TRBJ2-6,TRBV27,TGTGCCAGCAGTTCTACAGTTTCTGGGGCCAACGTCCTGACTTTC,CASSSTVSGANVLTF
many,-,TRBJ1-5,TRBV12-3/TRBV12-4,TGTGTCAGCAGTTTAGTATATAGCAATCAGCCCCAGCATTTT,CVSSLVYSNQPQHF
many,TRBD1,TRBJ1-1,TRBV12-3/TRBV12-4,TGTGCCAGCAGTGGGAGGGACAGGGTTGAAGCTTTCTTT,CASSGRDRVEAFF
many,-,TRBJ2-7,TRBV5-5,TGTGCCAGCAGCTTCCCAGGGAGGCACGAGCAGTACTTC,CASSFPGRHEQYF
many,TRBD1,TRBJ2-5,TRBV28,TGTGCCAGCAGTTCCTCTTGGGACAGTGGATGGACCCAGTACTTC,CASSSSWDSGWTQYF
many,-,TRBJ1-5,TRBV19,TGTGCCAGTAGTATAGATCCGGGGAGGGATAAGCCCCAGCATTTT,CASSIDPGRDKPQHF